The subject of this entry is one T cell receptor (beta chain). The same CDR3 arises from other DNA sequences in this sample as well. The data derive from a study of blood T cell repertoires in COVID-19. Study summary: PBMCs, B-cell-depleted T cells, or T cells provided the cDNA or gDNA that made up the material.

Trimming pared 8 bases from V and 5 bases from J, leaving 9 bases between. CDR1 SNHLY and CDR2 FYNNEI come from the germline V gene. The CDR3 sequence is 12 residues long. As processed by the authors: Estimation of nucleated cell counts was performed using reference gene primer amplification. TCRdb's table, derived via immunoSEQ multiplex PCR, lists solely in-frame clones and lacks some. The V and J calls and clone size were taken over from that table, and D and trimming were inferred from the DNA. Of about 90,000 clones in the sample, approximately 80% were seen once. Sequenced input: peripheral blood. This chain uses TRBV2 with TRBJ1-4, with D tentatively TRBD1 (5 bases). This TCR was sampled from a woman of 80 years or more with active or convalescent COVID-19. CDR3: CASAGQNEKLFF. The CDR3 DNA reads as TGTGCCAGCGCAGGGCAAAATGAAAAACTGTTTTTT. Based on the CDR3 plus reference TRBV2 and TRBJ1-4, the full variable domain is EPEVTQTPSHQVTQMGQEVILRCVPISNHLYFYWYRQILGQKVEFLVSFYNNEISEKSEIFDDQFSVERPDGSNFTLKIRSTKLEDSAMYFCASAGQNEKLFFGSGTQLSVL.